Listed below are T cell receptor beta chains from one sample, sequenced in a study of human T cells and chemical hapten exposure. TCRdb re-derived calls from the RACE reads in MiXCR, one entry per CDR3 protein. The sample consists of approximately 370,000 distinct CDR3 sequences, 5.5% of them appearing once. Sequencing was performed on whole blood, taken in connection with sensitization to the hapten diphenylcyclopropenone (DPC). These receptors were obtained from a woman younger than 35 with alopecia areata. Some clones in this sample may be carry-over from other donors' samples. Each CDR3 is given with its conserved first and last residue. D genes are given only for firm matches. Clone sizes are given selectively: once, few, many, or a class where the clone is expanded.

V gene,D gene,J gene,clone size,CDR3 DNA,CDR3 protein
TRBV6-2/TRBV6-3,-,TRBJ2-7,many,TGTGCCAGCAGTTCGGACGGGGCCGGGTACGAGCAGTACTTC,CASSSDGAGYEQYF
TRBV18,-,TRBJ2-1,few,TGTGCCAGCTCACCACCTGGGCAGGGAGGCTACAATGAGCAGTTCTTC,CASSPPGQGGYNEQFF
TRBV5-1,TRBD1,TRBJ2-2,few,TGCGCCAGCAGCTTGGGGACAGGGACGAACACCGGGGAGCTGTTTTTT,CASSLGTGTNTGELFF
TRBV18,TRBD1,TRBJ1-3,many,TGTGCCAGCTCACCATCTGGACAGGGAGCTGGAAACACCATATATTTT,CASSPSGQGAGNTIYF
TRBV29-1,-,TRBJ1-1,many,TGCAGCGTTGATCCGGGGGCACAGGGAGCTTTCTTT,CSVDPGAQGAFF
TRBV6-5,-,TRBJ1-1,many,TGTGCCAGCAGCCTAACTCCGAATCCGAACACTGAAGCTTTCTTT,CASSLTPNPNTEAFF
TRBV7-2,-,TRBJ1-1,many,TGTGCCAGCCGCGCCACCGGGGAGATCAGAAGAGCTTTCTTT,CASRATGEIRRAFF
TRBV20-1,-,TRBJ2-1,many,TGCAGTGCTAGAGATCGTCTAGCGAGCTCCTACAATGAGCAGTTCTTC,CSARDRLASSYNEQFF
TRBV28,TRBD1,TRBJ1-1,many,TGTGCCAGCAGTTTGGGGGGACAGGGGGTCCCTGAAGCTTTCTTT,CASSLGGQGVPEAFF
TRBV20-1,TRBD1,TRBJ1-2,many,TGCAGGGGGGACAGGGGTTACGGCTACACCTTC,CRGDRGYGYTF
TRBV20-1,-,TRBJ1-4,-,TGCAGTGCTAGAGTGGAAGGTTGGGGCGGAAAACTGTTTTTT,CSARVEGWGGKLFF
TRBV10-3,-,TRBJ1-5,-,TGTGCCATCAGTGAGTCGAATCTACAGGGTCTGAATCAGCCCCAGCATTTT,CAISESNLQGLNQPQHF
TRBV6-5,TRBD1,TRBJ2-7,many,TGTGCCAGCAGCCCCCGGGACAGGGGGTTTTACGAGCAGTACTTC,CASSPRDRGFYEQYF
TRBV7-9,-,TRBJ2-3,few,TGTGCCAGCAGCCCCCCTGGAAGCTCCCGCACAGATACGCAGTATTTT,CASSPPGSSRTDTQYF
TRBV2,-,TRBJ1-1,-,TGTGCCAGCCATTACGCCACTGAAGCTTTCTTT,CASHYATEAFF
TRBV5-6,-,TRBJ1-6,few,TGTGCCAGCAGTTTGGCAGGGCCCGAATCCCTTTCACCCCTCCACTTT,CASSLAGPESLSPLHF
TRBV2,-,TRBJ2-2,-,TGTGCCAGCACCCGGGACGGGAACACCGGGGAGCTGTTTTTT,CASTRDGNTGELFF
TRBV6-5,-,TRBJ1-4,-,TGTGCCAGCAGTTACTCTTCCGGAAAACTGTTTTTT,CASSYSSGKLFF
TRBV7-9,-,TRBJ1-2,-,TGTGCCAGCAGCTCTTCCACCCTAGCCGGTGGCTACACCTTC,CASSSSTLAGGYTF
TRBV5-1,-,TRBJ2-1,many,TGCGCCAGCAGCTTGGCCGGTCAGGGCTCGGGTGAGCAGTTCTTC,CASSLAGQGSGEQFF
TRBV2,-,TRBJ1-1,many,TGTGCCAGCAAATTGGAAGGGGGGGCGACTTTCTTT,CASKLEGGATFF
TRBV4-1,-,TRBJ2-1,-,TGCGCCAGCAGCCAAGATGGGACCAGCTGGGATGAGCAGTTCTTC,CASSQDGTSWDEQFF
TRBV5-4,-,TRBJ1-1,many,TGTGCCAGCAGCTTGGGACAGTATCTTACTGAAGCTTTCTTT,CASSLGQYLTEAFF
TRBV5-1,TRBD2,TRBJ2-2,few,TGCGCCAGCAGCCGGGAGCGGGGGACCTTCACCGGGGAGCTGTTTTTT,CASSRERGTFTGELFF
TRBV24-1,-,TRBJ2-2,few,TGTGCCACCAGTGACCAGAACACCGGGGAGCTGTTTTTT,CATSDQNTGELFF
TRBV6-5,-,TRBJ1-1,-,TGTGCCAGCAGCTACCGTCTCGGTGGCCCGGCTTTCTTT,CASSYRLGGPAFF
TRBV5-1,-,TRBJ2-1,-,TGCGCCAGCAGCAGGGGGAATTGGAATGAGCAGTTCTTC,CASSRGNWNEQFF
TRBV29-1,TRBD1,TRBJ1-4,-,TGCAGCGTGGGACAGGGTAACAATGAAAAACTGTTTTTT,CSVGQGNNEKLFF
TRBV7-2,-,TRBJ2-2,many,TGTGCCAGCAGACCCACGGGGGGCTCCACCGGGGAGCTGTTTTTT,CASRPTGGSTGELFF
TRBV7-2,-,TRBJ1-4,many,TGTGCCAGCAGCCCCGCCCCAGGGGATCGTGAAAAACTGTTTTTT,CASSPAPGDREKLFF
TRBV5-1,-,TRBJ2-7,few,TGCGCCAGCAGCAGTGCGGGAACAACCTACGAGCAGTACTTC,CASSSAGTTYEQYF
TRBV7-2,-,TRBJ1-3,many,TGTGCCAGCAGCTTAGCGCATCGACAGGCGTCTGAATCCGGAAACACCATATATTTT,CASSLAHRQASESGNTIYF
TRBV4-3,-,TRBJ2-7,-,TGCGCCAGCAGCCGAGAAGTGGCGGCCTACGAGCAGTACTTC,CASSREVAAYEQYF
TRBV6-1,-,TRBJ2-4,few,TGTGCCAGCAGTGAGAGCGTGGGGTGGGCCAAAAACATTCAGTACTTC,CASSESVGWAKNIQYF
TRBV10-3,-,TRBJ1-2,few,TGTGCCGTCCGGGACTCGACTAACTATGGCTACACCTTC,CAVRDSTNYGYTF
TRBV7-2,-,TRBJ1-5,few,TGTGCCAGCAGCTTAGCAACGCGCTTTCCCCAGCATTTT,CASSLATRFPQHF
TRBV27,TRBD1,TRBJ1-1,many,TGTGCCAGCAGTTTATCGCTCAGGGGGCGAGCTTTCTTT,CASSLSLRGRAFF
TRBV20-1,-,TRBJ2-3,many,TGCAGTGCTAGAGGGTTAAACCCCACAGATACGCAGTATTTT,CSARGLNPTDTQYF
TRBV4-2,-,TRBJ1-5,-,TGTGCCAGCAGCCGATCAGGTCCCGGACAGCCGAATCAGCCCCAGCATTTT,CASSRSGPGQPNQPQHF
TRBV19,-,TRBJ1-1,-,TGTGCCAGTAGTCCCCGGACAGTTTACACTGAAGCTTTCTTT,CASSPRTVYTEAFF
TRBV6-5,-,TRBJ1-1,many,TGTGCCAGCAGTTACGGACCCCTGAACACTGAAGCTTTCTTT,CASSYGPLNTEAFF
TRBV12-3/TRBV12-4,-,TRBJ2-1,many,TGTGCCAGGCCCCTCCTACGGGGATCCTACGAAGATGAGCAGTTCTTC,CARPLLRGSYEDEQFF
TRBV20-1,-,TRBJ1-6,many,TGCAGTGCTAGGCCTCAGGGTTACTATAATTCACCCCTCCACTTT,CSARPQGYYNSPLHF
TRBV6-5,TRBD1,TRBJ1-5,many,TGTGCCAGCAGGGACAGGGGGTATAGCAATCAGCCCCAGCATTTT,CASRDRGYSNQPQHF
TRBV2,-,TRBJ2-2,many,TGTGCCAGCACCCGGGACTACACCGGGGAGCTGTTTTTT,CASTRDYTGELFF
TRBV12-3/TRBV12-4,-,TRBJ1-6,few,TGTGCCAGCAGTTTAGAAGGCGCCTATAATTCACCCCTCCACTTT,CASSLEGAYNSPLHF
TRBV2,-,TRBJ1-5,-,TGTGCCAGCAGCGCAGACAGGAATAATCAGCCCCAGCATTTT,CASSADRNNQPQHF
TRBV24-1,-,TRBJ1-1,few,TGTGCCACCAGTGATATACCCAAAGCTTTCTTT,CATSDIPKAFF
TRBV12-3/TRBV12-4,TRBD1,TRBJ2-1,-,TGTGCCAGCAGTGAAAACACCGGGACAGGGCTGTTCTTC,CASSENTGTGLFF
TRBV6-6,-,TRBJ1-4,many,TGTGCCAGCAGTTACGGGACGCGCCCTGCCCTTAATGAAAAACTGTTTTTT,CASSYGTRPALNEKLFF
TRBV7-2,-,TRBJ1-1,-,TGTGCCAGCAGCTCGGACCCCAGTGGGACTGAAGCTTTCTTT,CASSSDPSGTEAFF
TRBV7-8,TRBD1,TRBJ2-7,-,TGTGCCAGCAGCTCCAGGGACAGGGATAACTACGAGCAGTACTTC,CASSSRDRDNYEQYF